Each of the 5 T cell receptor beta chains below was sequenced from the same sample in a study of blood T cell repertoires in COVID-19. TCRdb keeps only in-frame clones here, not all; method: immunoSEQ multiplex PCR. Here the sample spans roughly 7,300 clones, approximately 90% being singletons. The specimen sequenced was peripheral blood. The receptors were sampled from a human donor in a cohort sampled during active COVID-19.

The chain uses TRBV10-3 and TRBJ1-4, with D tentatively TRBD1 (6 bases). CDR1 is ENHRY and CDR2 is SYGVKD in the germline V gene. Trimming removed 4 bases at V and 0 bases at J, with 21 bases between. The CDR3 is made up of 19 amino acids. CDR3 loop: CAISVFLRQESSTNEKLFF. CDR3 DNA sequence: TGTGCCATCAGTGTGTTCCTGAGACAGGAGTCGTCAACTAATGAAAAACTGTTTTTT.

This clone was seen only a few times. The gene calls are TRBV28 and TRBJ2-7; 9 bases fit TRBD2. The V gene end was trimmed by 5 bases and the J gene end by 7 bases; junction bases not matched to a gene: 12. CDR3 length: 15 residues. Looked up from germline, CDR1 is MDHEN and CDR2 is SYDVKM. This CDR3 is CASSTLAGGPNEQYF. The CDR3 coding sequence is TGTGCCAGCAGTACCCTTGCGGGAGGGCCGAATGAGCAGTACTTC. The full variable domain, its missing parts supplied by reference TRBV28 and TRBJ2-7, is DVKVTQSSRYLVKRTGEKVFLECVQDMDHENMFWYRQDPGLGLRLIYFSYDVKMKEKGDIPEGYSVSREKKERFSLILESASTNQTSMYLCASSTLAGGPNEQYFGPGTRLTVT.

The chain links TRBV5-1 to TRBJ2-1, with no clear D. Between the trimmed V and J ends, which lost 5 bases and 8 bases, there was a span of 8 bases. Germline V gene sequence: CDR1 SGHRS, CDR2 YFSETQ. The CDR3 is 11 residues long. CDR3 residues: CASRAQDEQFF. The CDR3 DNA reads as TGCGCCAGCAGGGCGCAGGATGAGCAGTTCTTC.

The chain joins TRBV19 to TRBJ1-2; TRBD1 agrees at 7 bases. Germline values: CDR1 LNHDA, CDR2 SQIVND (reference sequence). V shed 5 bases, J shed 0 bases, and the junction held 9 bases outside the gene matches. The CDR3 is made up of 16 amino acids. The CDR3 DNA reads TGTGCCAGTAGTTCCCCCCGGACAGGAACTAACTATGGCTACACCTTC. Residues: CASSSPRTGTNYGYTF.

J is TRBJ1-2 and V is TRBV19; possible D gene TRBD1, 5 bases. Germline CDR1 and CDR2: LNHDA and SQIVND (reference sequence). The CDR3 contains 18 residues. Trimming took 1 base from V and 1 from J, leaving 19 bases between them. The CDR3 DNA is TGTGCCAGTAGTATAGCCCCCCCCGGGGGGGGGATTAACTATGGCTACACCTTC. Protein sequence: CASSIAPPGGGINYGYTF.